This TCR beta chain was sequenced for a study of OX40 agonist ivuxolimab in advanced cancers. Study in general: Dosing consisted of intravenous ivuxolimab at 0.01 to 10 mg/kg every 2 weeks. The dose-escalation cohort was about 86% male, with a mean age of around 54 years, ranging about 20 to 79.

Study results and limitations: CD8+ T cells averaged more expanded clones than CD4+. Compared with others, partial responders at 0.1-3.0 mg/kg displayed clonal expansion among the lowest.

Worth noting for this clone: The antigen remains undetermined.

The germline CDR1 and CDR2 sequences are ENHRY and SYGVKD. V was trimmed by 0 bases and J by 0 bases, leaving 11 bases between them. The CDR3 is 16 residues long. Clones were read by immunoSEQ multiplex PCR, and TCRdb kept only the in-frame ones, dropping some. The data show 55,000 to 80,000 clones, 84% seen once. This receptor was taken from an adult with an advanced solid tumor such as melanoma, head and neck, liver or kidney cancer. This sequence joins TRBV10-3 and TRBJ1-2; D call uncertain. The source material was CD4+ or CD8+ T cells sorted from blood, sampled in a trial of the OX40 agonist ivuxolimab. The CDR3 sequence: CAISESGKGPNYGYTF. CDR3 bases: TGTGCCATCAGTGAGTCTGGGAAAGGGCCTAACTATGGCTACACCTTC.